This TCR beta chain was captured in a study of blood T cell repertoires in COVID-19. The CDR3 is 15 residues long. The germline V gene has CDR1 MDHEN and CDR2 SYDVKM. Deletions cut 5 bases from V and 5 bases from J, with 18 bases between. Clones were sequenced by immunoSEQ multiplex PCR, and TCRdb holds only the in-frame ones, with some missing. The sample holds roughly 260,000 clones; approximately 86% are singletons and the top ten take about 3.4%. The receptor was isolated from a young woman with acute or convalescent COVID-19. The source material was peripheral blood. This chain uses TRBV28 with TRBJ1-1; the D gene is possibly TRBD1 (6 bases). The CDR3 DNA reads as TGTGCCAGCAGTCCCGCGGGGGGCTCAGGGACTGAAGCTTTCTTT. It specifies CASSPAGGSGTEAFF. Using reference TRBV28 and TRBJ1-1 for the parts outside the CDR3, the full variable domain is DVKVTQSSRYLVKRTGEKVFLECVQDMDHENMFWYRQDPGLGLRLIYFSYDVKMKEKGDIPEGYSVSREKKERFSLILESASTNQTSMYLCASSPAGGSGTEAFFGQGTRLTVV.